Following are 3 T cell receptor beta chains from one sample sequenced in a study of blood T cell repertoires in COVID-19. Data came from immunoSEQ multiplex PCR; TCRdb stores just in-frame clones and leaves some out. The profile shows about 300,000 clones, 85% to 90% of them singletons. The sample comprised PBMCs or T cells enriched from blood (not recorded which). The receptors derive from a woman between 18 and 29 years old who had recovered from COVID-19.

Here the CDR3 reads CAGLQGSYNSPLHF. CDR3 sequence (DNA): TGTGCCGGTCTCCAGGGCAGCTATAATTCACCCCTCCACTTT. The chain carries TRBV2 and TRBJ1-6; tentative D call: TRBD1 (5 bases). Trimming took off 11 bases at V and 3 bases at J, with 14 bases between the two ends. Germline V gene lookup returns CDR1 SNHLY and CDR2 FYNNEI. The CDR3 spans 14 residues.

In DNA form, the CDR3 reads TGTGCCAGCAGCTCGCGAGGGCCGCGCGACGAGCAGTACTTC. This gives the protein CASSSRGPRDEQYF. The chain has TRBV3-1 (or the pseudogene TRBV3-2) and TRBJ2-7, with D possibly being TRBD2 (5 bases). The length of the CDR3 is 14 residues. The V gene's germline CDR1 is LGHDT and CDR2 YNNKEL (reference sequence). V lost 5 bases and J lost 5, with 16 bases in between.

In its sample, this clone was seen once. CDR3 nucleotide sequence: TGTGCCAGCAGTTTTTCCGGGGGGGATCAGGAGACCCAGTACTTC. It codes for CASSFSGGDQETQYF. V usage is TRBV27 and J usage is TRBJ2-5; 8 nucleotides match TRBD2. Per the germline V gene, CDR1 is MNHEY and CDR2 is SMNVEV (reference sequence). This CDR3 is built from 15 residues. V trimming: 3 bases; J trimming: 5 bases; junction bases outside the gene matches: 8.